A single sample gave rise to the 2 T cell receptor beta chains below, sequenced in a study of T cells expressing NK-cell markers. For each CDR3 protein, TCRdb gives one entry from its re-call of the 5' RACE reads, without DNA. Seen in this sample are hundreds of thousands of distinct CDR3 sequences; the ten most common clones hold roughly 4.2%. Sequencing was performed on blood T cells: a sorted CD56 or NKG2C T cell subset, CD4+ or CD8+ T cells, or bulk PBMC T cells (not recorded which). The receptors come from a woman between 18 and 70 years old in good health.

The rearrangement joins TRBV28 to TRBJ1-1; the TCRdb call, TRBD1, lacks DNA for checking. The CDR3 has 14 residues. Germline V gene sequence: CDR1 MDHEN, CDR2 SYDVKM. The CDR3 here is CASSNLPGNTEAFF.

This chain connects TRBV14 to TRBJ2-2. From germline, CDR1 is SGHDN and CDR2 FVKESK. The CDR3 has 15 residues. CDR3 region: CASSQDRVYTGELFF.